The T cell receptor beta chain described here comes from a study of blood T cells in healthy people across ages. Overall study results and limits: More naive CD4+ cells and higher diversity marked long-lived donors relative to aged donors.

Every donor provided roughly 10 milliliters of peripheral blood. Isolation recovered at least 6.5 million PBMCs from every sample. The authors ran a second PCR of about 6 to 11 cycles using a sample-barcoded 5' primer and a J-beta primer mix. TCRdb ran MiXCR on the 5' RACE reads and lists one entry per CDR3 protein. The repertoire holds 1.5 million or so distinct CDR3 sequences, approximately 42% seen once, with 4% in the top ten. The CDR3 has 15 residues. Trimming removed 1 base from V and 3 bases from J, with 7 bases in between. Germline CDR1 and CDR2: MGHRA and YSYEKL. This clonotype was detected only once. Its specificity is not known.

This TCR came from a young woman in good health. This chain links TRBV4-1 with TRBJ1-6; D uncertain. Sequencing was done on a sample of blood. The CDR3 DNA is TGCGCCAGCAGCCAAGCTTTAGGCTATAATTCACCCCTCCACTTT. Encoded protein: CASSQALGYNSPLHF.